Shown below are 32 T cell receptor beta chains from a single sample sequenced in a study of blood T cell repertoires in COVID-19. The data were produced by immunoSEQ multiplex PCR, yet TCRdb's version contains in-frame clones alone and is incomplete. The table records 60,000 to 70,000 clones, roughly nine tenths of them present only once. The sample was peripheral blood. The receptors come from a man aged 50-60 years with active COVID-19.

The V and J genes are TRBV30 and TRBJ2-1; D unclear. V shed 3 bases and J shed 2 bases, with 11 bases lying between them. The germline V gene has CDR1 GTSNPN and CDR2 SVGIG (reference sequence). The CDR3 totals 14 residues. CDR3 amino acids: CAWRSRSAYNEQFF. The CDR3 nucleotides read TGTGCCTGGAGAAGCAGGTCGGCCTACAATGAGCAGTTCTTC.

The CDR3 nucleotides are TGTGCCAGTAGATTTGCGGCGGGGCGGTCCTACGAGCAGTACTTC. Its translation: CASRFAAGRSYEQYF. This chain connects TRBV19 to TRBJ2-7, with D perhaps TRBD2 (6 bases). This CDR3 comprises 15 residues. The V end lost 6 bases, the J end lost 1 base, and 16 bases lay between the germline ends. Germline CDR1 is LNHDA and CDR2 is SQIVND (reference sequence).

The chain is built from TRBV18 and TRBJ1-1, with D hard to call. The CDR3 has 16 amino acids. Trimming cost V 3 bases and J 7 bases, with 21 bases left between them. The germline CDR1 and CDR2 sequences are KGHSH and LQKENI. CDR3 residues: CASSPQTLAGGSEAFF. The CDR3 DNA follows: TGTGCCAGCTCACCCCAGACCCTAGCAGGAGGAAGTGAAGCTTTCTTT.

The CDR3 DNA follows: TGTGCCAGCAGCTCAAGAGGGACAGTAGCCAAAAACATTCAGTACTTC. Translating gives CASSSRGTVAKNIQYF. This chain links TRBV7-2 with TRBJ2-4; 7 nucleotides line up with TRBD1. J lost 0 bases, V lost 4 bases, and 6 bases had no gene match. The CDR3 runs 16 residues. Germline V gene data show CDR1 as SGHTA and CDR2 as FQGNSA. Full variable domain (rest looked up from reference TRBV7-2 and TRBJ2-4): GAGVSQSPSNKVTEKGKDVELRCDPISGHTALYWYRQSLGQGLEFLIYFQGNSAPDKSGLPSDRFSAERTGGSVSTLTIQRTQQEDSAVYLCASSSRGTVAKNIQYFGAGTRLSVL.

The rearrangement joins TRBV12-3 or TRBV12-4 to TRBJ2-7; D is unresolved. The length of the CDR3 is 12 residues. Trimming cost V 6 bases and J 5 bases, with 11 bases left between them. The CDR3 nucleotides are TGTGCCAGCAGCCCCGCTAGAGACGAGCAGTACTTC. Its protein product is CASSPARDEQYF.

This clone was counted a few times. The chain employs TRBV7-2 and TRBJ2-1; the D is unclear. The V gene lost 5 bases and the J gene lost 5 bases, with 7 bases spanning the gap. This CDR3 is built from 12 residues. Germline CDR1 SGHTA, CDR2 FQGNSA. CDR3 sequence (DNA): TGTGCCAGCAGCCAAACTAACAATGAGCAGTTCTTC. Its protein product is CASSQTNNEQFF.

The CDR3 protein is CASSHVREHEAFF. The CDR3 nucleotides read TGTGCCAGCAGCCATGTTCGGGAGCATGAAGCTTTCTTT. V usage is TRBV28 and J usage is TRBJ1-1, with D uncertain. In germline, CDR1 is MDHEN, CDR2 SYDVKM. The CDR3 consists of 13 residues. The ends were cut back, 6 bases at V and 7 bases at J, with 15 bases in the middle.

This chain uses TRBV27 with TRBJ2-7; 10 positions agree with TRBD1. The CDR3 has 16 amino acids. Germline V gene lookup returns CDR1 MNHEY and CDR2 SMNVEV (reference sequence). After removal of 2 bases from V and 1 base from J, the junction contained 5 bases not matched to a gene. CDR3 sequence reads: CASSLTGTGVSYEQYF. CDR3 DNA sequence: TGTGCCAGCAGTTTAACGGGGACAGGGGTATCCTACGAGCAGTACTTC.

The chain combines TRBV12-5 with TRBJ1-3, with TRBD1 matching 12 bases. CDR1 LGHNT and CDR2 FRNRAP come from the germline V gene. V trimming: 2 bases; J trimming: 1 base; junction bases outside the gene matches: 6. CDR3 length: 18 residues. CDR3 loop: CASGLLGTGGISGNTIYF. In DNA form, the CDR3 reads TGTGCTAGTGGTTTGCTCGGGACAGGGGGCATTTCTGGAAACACCATATATTTT.

The V call is TRBV2, the J call TRBJ2-1, with 11 bases fitting TRBD1. This CDR3 spans 13 amino acids. V was clipped by 6 bases and J by 6 bases; unmatched bases: 1. Per the germline V gene, CDR1 is SNHLY and CDR2 is FYNNEI. The CDR3 loop is CASSGTGGNEQFF. As DNA, the CDR3 is TGTGCCAGCAGCGGGACAGGGGGCAATGAGCAGTTCTTC.

The chain joins TRBV2 to TRBJ2-4, with 7 bases matching TRBD1. The CDR3 totals 14 residues. The V segment lost 5 bases and the J segment 9 bases; nucleotides outside the gene matches: 10. CDR1 is SNHLY, CDR2 FYNNEI, per germline. The CDR3: CASSSAGGYGIQYF. The CDR3 bases are TGTGCCAGCAGTTCGGCAGGGGGTTACGGCATTCAGTACTTC.

The chain carries TRBV21-1 and TRBJ1-1; the D call in the table, TRBD1, was not verified against the DNA. TRBV21-1 counts as a pseudogene. This CDR3 has 14 residues. The CDR3 region has the DNA TGTGCCAGCACCGGACAGGGGGCGGGCACTGAAGCTTTCTTT. It translates to CASTGQGAGTEAFF.

The table lists this clone with a count of one. This chain connects TRBV25-1 to TRBJ2-7; tentatively, D is TRBD1 (6 bases). Trimming cost V 4 bases and J 2 bases, with 15 bases left between them. The length of the CDR3 is 15 residues. Germline V gene lookup returns CDR1 MGHDK and CDR2 SYGVNS. Here the CDR3 DNA reads TGTGCCAGCAGTGCGCAACAGGGATCTACCTACGAGCAGTACTTC. This gives the protein CASSAQQGSTYEQYF.

The chain's CDR3 is CASTLGGGSYNEQFF. DNA for the CDR3: TGTGCCAGCACCCTCGGGGGGGGCTCCTACAATGAGCAGTTCTTC. The chain is built from TRBV7-9 and TRBJ2-1; 8 bases are a match to TRBD2. V was clipped by 7 bases and J by 0 bases; unmatched bases: 5. The CDR3 consists of 15 residues. The germline gives CDR1 SEHNR, CDR2 FQNEAQ (reference sequence).

V gene TRBV7-9 combines with J gene TRBJ1-5, with TRBD1 matching over 9 bases. The CDR3 sequence is 14 residues long. The germline V gene has CDR1 SEHNR and CDR2 FQNEAQ (reference sequence). J lost 12 bases, V lost 4 bases, and 10 bases had no gene match. CDR3 amino acids: CASSSGQGEILQHF. CDR3 coding DNA: TGTGCCAGCAGCTCGGGACAGGGAGAAATCCTCCAGCATTTT. The full variable domain, in which reference TRBV7-9 and TRBJ1-5 provide the parts outside the CDR3, is DTGVSQNPRHKITKRGQNVTFRCDPISEHNRLYWYRQTLGQGPEFLTYFQNEAQLEKSRLLSDRFSAERPKGSFSTLEIQRTEQGDSAMYLCASSSGQGEILQHFGDGTRLSIL.

This clone has just one count. The V call is TRBV7-2, the J call TRBJ1-2, with a possible D match to TRBD1 (5 bases). V was shortened by 1 base and J by 2 bases, with 8 bases between the two germline ends. Germline V gives CDR1 SGHTA, CDR2 FQGNSA. The CDR3 runs 14 residues. The CDR3 bases are TGTGCCAGCAGCTTAGGGGGGGACAACTATGGCTACACCTTC. Residues: CASSLGGDNYGYTF.

Concerning this clone itself: Other DNA sequences in this sample translate to the same CDR3. This chain joins TRBV7-9 and TRBJ1-3; D ambiguous. Trimming stripped 4 bases from V and 0 bases from J, with 7 bases between. The CDR3 spans 14 residues. Germline-derived CDR1 and CDR2 are SEHNR and FQNEAQ (reference sequence). The CDR3 loop is CASSSQSSGNTIYF. As DNA, the CDR3 is TGTGCCAGCAGCTCACAGTCCTCTGGAAACACCATATATTTT.

This clone was seen a few times. The chain links TRBV6-5 to TRBJ1-6, with TRBD1 identical over 7 bases. The CDR3 contains 16 residues. J lost 6 bases, V lost 0 bases, and 5 bases had no gene match. Per the germline V gene, CDR1 is MNHEY and CDR2 is SVGAGI. This CDR3 reads CASSYSRQGLNSPLHF. DNA of the CDR3: TGTGCCAGCAGTTACTCCCGACAGGGCCTTAATTCACCCCTCCACTTT.

The V gene is TRBV7-2, the J gene TRBJ2-2; D ambiguous. CDR1 and CDR2 (germline): SGHTA, FQGNSA. The CDR3 extends over 15 amino acids. The germline V and J ends were trimmed by 0 bases and 5 bases, with 10 bases remaining between them. The CDR3 sequence: CASSLAVLPTGELFF. In nucleotides, the CDR3 is TGTGCCAGCAGCTTAGCGGTACTGCCTACCGGGGAGCTGTTTTTT. The full variable domain, its missing parts supplied by reference TRBV7-2 and TRBJ2-2, is GAGVSQSPSNKVTEKGKDVELRCDPISGHTALYWYRQSLGQGLEFLIYFQGNSAPDKSGLPSDRFSAERTGGSVSTLTIQRTQQEDSAVYLCASSLAVLPTGELFFGEGSRLTVL.

This chain joins TRBV13 and TRBJ1-3; a weak D match, TRBD1 (5 bases). The CDR3 loop spans 17 amino acids. Trimming left V 1 base short and J 4 bases short, with 17 bases between. The V gene's germline CDR1 is PRHDT and CDR2 FYEKMQ (reference sequence). CDR3 region: CASSLVRVGEIGNTIYF. In DNA form, the CDR3 reads TGTGCCAGCAGCTTAGTTCGGGTAGGGGAAATCGGAAACACCATATATTTT.

The rearrangement uses TRBV27 and TRBJ2-1; 9 positions match TRBD2. Germline assignment: CDR1 MNHEY and CDR2 SMNVEV (reference sequence). Trimming at V came to 5 bases and at J to 8 bases, leaving 7 bases not matched to a gene. This CDR3 is 14 amino acids long. The CDR3 spells CASSLLAGRYEQFF. DNA of the CDR3: TGTGCCAGCAGTCTCCTAGCGGGACGGTATGAGCAGTTCTTC.

The V gene is TRBV28, the J gene TRBJ2-5; no clear D. Germline V gives CDR1 MDHEN, CDR2 SYDVKM. V lost 3 bases and J lost 5, with 10 bases in between. This CDR3 spans 13 amino acids. The CDR3, as DNA: TGTGCCAGCAGTTTTTCGCGTCCCGAGACCCAGTACTTC. Residues: CASSFSRPETQYF.

This chain joins TRBV6-5 and TRBJ2-7; D might be TRBD1 (5 bases). V was clipped by 0 bases and J by 2 bases, with 8 bases between them. This CDR3 spans 14 amino acids. Germline V gene lookup returns CDR1 MNHEY and CDR2 SVGAGI. The CDR3, as DNA: TGTGCCAGCAGTTACTCGACAGTCACCTACGAGCAGTACTTC. This encodes CASSYSTVTYEQYF.

This clone has at least ten counts. The chain employs TRBV6-5 and TRBJ2-7; 7 nucleotides agree with TRBD2. The CDR3 runs 14 residues. Trimming took 6 bases from V and 2 from J; bases not matched to a gene: 7. Germline V gene data show CDR1 as MNHEY and CDR2 as SVGAGI. Written as DNA, the CDR3 is TGTGCCAGCAGAGCAGCGGGAAGGACCTACGAGCAGTACTTC. Its translation: CASRAAGRTYEQYF.

This clone appeared once. J is TRBJ2-3 and V is TRBV19; 8 bases agree with TRBD1. Germline V gene data show CDR1 as LNHDA and CDR2 as SQIVND (reference sequence). The CDR3 spans 16 residues. J was trimmed by 1 base and V by 3 bases; bases with no gene match: 6. This CDR3 reads CASSITPGGGTDTQYF. The DNA for the CDR3 is TGTGCCAGTAGTATCACCCCAGGGGGCGGCACAGATACGCAGTATTTT.

The V call is TRBV5-6, the J call TRBJ2-3, with TRBD1 matching over 9 bases. After removal of 4 bases from V and 8 bases from J, the junction contained 11 bases not matched to a gene. The germline gives CDR1 SGHDT, CDR2 YYEEEE. CDR3 length: 15 amino acids. CDR3: CASSARDRASGTQYF. DNA for the CDR3: TGTGCCAGCAGCGCCAGGGACAGGGCCTCGGGTACGCAGTATTTT.

V usage is TRBV27 and J usage is TRBJ2-7; no clear D. The V and J ends lost 6 bases and 0 bases respectively, with 6 bases between them. The CDR3 is 12 residues long. Germline loops: CDR1 MNHEY, CDR2 SMNVEV (reference sequence). The CDR3 loop is CASSLSSYEQYF. Here the CDR3 DNA reads TGTGCCAGCAGCCTAAGCTCCTACGAGCAGTACTTC.

This clone appeared once. The gene calls are TRBV24-1 and TRBJ2-1, with 14 bases identical to TRBD2. The CDR3 totals 16 residues. Germline CDR1 is KGHDR and CDR2 is SFDVKD. The J segment lost 8 bases and the V segment lost 4 bases, leaving 6 bases of the junction unmatched. The CDR3 coding sequence is TGTGCCACCAGTGACCCGACTAGCGGGAGGGGGGATGAGCAGTTCTTC. This gives the protein CATSDPTSGRGDEQFF.

V usage is TRBV5-1 and J usage is TRBJ1-2, with D tentatively TRBD1 (5 bases). The CDR3 spans 12 residues. Germline lookup yields CDR1 SGHRS and CDR2 YFSETQ. V lost 0 bases and J lost 5, with 5 bases in between. This CDR3 reads CASSLEGYGYTF. CDR3 DNA: TGCGCCAGCAGCTTGGAGGGGTATGGCTACACCTTC.

This rearrangement joins TRBV18 to TRBJ1-6; D is perhaps TRBD1 (6 bases). The germline V and J ends were trimmed by 6 bases and 7 bases, with 16 bases remaining between them. CDR3 length: 15 residues. Germline values: CDR1 KGHSH, CDR2 LQKENI. The CDR3 sequence: CASSRKGETNSPLHF. In nucleotides, the CDR3 is TGTGCCAGCTCCAGAAAGGGGGAGACAAATTCACCCCTCCACTTT.

The rearrangement joins TRBV18 to TRBJ2-3; D gene unclear. The CDR3 is 15 residues long. The V and J ends lost 2 bases and 1 base respectively, with 10 bases between them. The V gene's germline CDR1 is KGHSH and CDR2 LQKENI. Written as DNA, the CDR3 is TGTGCCAGCTCACCAAACTTACCCCGCACAGATACGCAGTATTTT. It yields the protein CASSPNLPRTDTQYF.

This clone was observed a single time. V and J are TRBV5-4 and TRBJ2-7, with 10 positions matching TRBD1. Germline CDR1 and CDR2: SGHNT and YYREEE (reference sequence). V shed 0 bases and J 4 bases; nucleotides not matched to a gene: 1. The CDR3 is 14 residues long. CDR3 sequence reads: CASSLGGQGYEQYF. The CDR3 coding sequence is TGTGCCAGCAGCTTGGGGGGACAGGGGTACGAGCAGTACTTC.